This TCR beta chain is drawn from a study of radiotherapy plus CTLA-4 blockade in lung cancer. Study in general: Objective responses were recorded in more than 15% of patients, with disease control recorded in less than 40%.

Remarks on this clone: Its antigen is not known.

Treatment of patients with chemo-refractory metastatic non-small-cell lung cancer consisted of focal radiation plus CTLA-4 blockade with ipilimumab. CDR3 size: 13 residues. Germline V lookup: CDR1 MDHEN, CDR2 SYDVKM. Trimming removed 2 bases from V and 9 bases from J, with 11 bases in between. Assay used: immunoSEQ multiplex PCR; TCRdb lists only in-frame clones, some missing. Of some 90,000 clones in the sample, roughly four fifths were seen once. Study-level findings and limits: Subsequent to radiotherapy plus ipilimumab, tumor-derived TCR clones underwent expansion in blood. How blood T cell clones changed early, along with interferon-beta, reportedly forecast response best.

Sequencing was performed on peripheral blood, taken from a patient treated with radiotherapy plus ipilimumab. The source of this sequence is a human donor with non-small cell lung cancer who had stable disease on radiotherapy plus ipilimumab. The chain links TRBV28 to TRBJ2-1; D remains ambiguous. For the CDR3, the DNA is TGTGCCAGCAGTTTACGCCGCCCAGCTGAGCAGTTCTTC. Protein: CASSLRRPAEQFF.